This T cell receptor beta chain was recorded in a study of shared clonotypes between healthy human individuals. General study points: Specimens sampled were limited to blood, with tissue repertoires likely differing.

Authors' processing steps: ImmunoSEQ supplied junction-only sequences lacking quality scores, so filtering was different. Produced via immunoSEQ multiplex PCR; TCRdb's table is partial and in-frame only. V and J calls and clone size follow that table, whereas D and trimming were derived from the DNA. The table shows roughly 300,000 clones, with roughly 84% occurring only once. In germline, CDR1 is SGHTA, CDR2 FQGNSA. V was clipped by 5 bases and J by 10 bases, with 12 bases between them. There are 13 residues in the CDR3. This clone was observed a few times. Its specificity is not known. What was sequenced was memory CD8+ T cells sorted from blood. Sample subset: CD45RO+ cells pooled with CCR7-negative TemRA cells. The clonotype originates from a man aged 18 to 29 in good health. The J gene is TRBJ1-6, the V gene TRBV7-2, with D unresolved. CDR3 nucleotides: TGTGCCAGCAGCCCCGAAGCACGATCACCCCTCCACTTT. Protein product: CASSPEARSPLHF.